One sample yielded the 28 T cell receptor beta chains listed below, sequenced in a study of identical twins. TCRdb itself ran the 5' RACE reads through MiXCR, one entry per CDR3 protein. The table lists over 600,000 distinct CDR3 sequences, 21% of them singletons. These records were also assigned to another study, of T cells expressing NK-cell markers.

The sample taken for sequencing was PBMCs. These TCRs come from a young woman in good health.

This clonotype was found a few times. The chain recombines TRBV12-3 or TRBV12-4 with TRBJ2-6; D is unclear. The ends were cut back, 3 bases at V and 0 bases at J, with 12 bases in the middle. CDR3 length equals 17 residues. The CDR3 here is CASSFLLAFSGANVLTF. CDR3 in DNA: TGTGCCAGCAGTTTTCTTTTGGCGTTCTCTGGGGCCAACGTCCTGACTTTC.

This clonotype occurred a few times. The CDR3 reads CASSLPGTSGLQSSYNEQFF. The DNA of the CDR3 is TGTGCCAGCAGCTTACCAGGGACTAGCGGCCTCCAGAGCTCCTACAATGAGCAGTTCTTC. The chain carries TRBV11-2 and TRBJ2-1; 11 bases align to TRBD2. This CDR3 comprises 20 residues. From germline, CDR1 is SGHAT and CDR2 FQNNGV. J was trimmed by 0 bases and V by 2 bases; bases with no gene match: 12.

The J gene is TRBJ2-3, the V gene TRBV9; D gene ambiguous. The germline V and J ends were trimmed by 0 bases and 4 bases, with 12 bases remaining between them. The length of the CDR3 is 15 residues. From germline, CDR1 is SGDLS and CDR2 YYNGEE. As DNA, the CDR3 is TGTGCCAGCAGCGTAGATGGGCTAGTCGCAGATACGCAGTATTTT. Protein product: CASSVDGLVADTQYF.

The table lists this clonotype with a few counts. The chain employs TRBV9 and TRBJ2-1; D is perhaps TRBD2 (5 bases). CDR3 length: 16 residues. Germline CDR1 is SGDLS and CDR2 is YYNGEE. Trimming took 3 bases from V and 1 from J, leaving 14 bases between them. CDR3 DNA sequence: TGTGCCAGCAGCGAAGGAACTAGATTTTCCTACAATGAGCAGTTCTTC. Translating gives CASSEGTRFSYNEQFF.

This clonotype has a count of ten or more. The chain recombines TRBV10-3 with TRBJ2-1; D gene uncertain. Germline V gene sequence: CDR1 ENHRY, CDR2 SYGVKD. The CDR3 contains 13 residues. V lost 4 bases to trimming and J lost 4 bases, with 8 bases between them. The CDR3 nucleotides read TGTGCCATCAGTGCGTATGGATACAATGAGCAGTTCTTC. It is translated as CAISAYGYNEQFF.

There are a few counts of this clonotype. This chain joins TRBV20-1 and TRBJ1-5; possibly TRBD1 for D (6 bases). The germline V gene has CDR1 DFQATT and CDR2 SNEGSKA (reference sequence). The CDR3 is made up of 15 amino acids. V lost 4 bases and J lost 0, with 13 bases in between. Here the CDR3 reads CSATNTGNSNQPQHF. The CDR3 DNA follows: TGCAGTGCTACGAATACAGGGAATAGCAATCAGCCCCAGCATTTT.

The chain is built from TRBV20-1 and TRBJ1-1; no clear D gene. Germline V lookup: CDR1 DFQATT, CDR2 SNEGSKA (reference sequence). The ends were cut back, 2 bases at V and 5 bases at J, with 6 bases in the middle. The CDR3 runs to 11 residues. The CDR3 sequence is CSARKVTEAFF. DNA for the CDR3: TGCAGTGCTAGAAAGGTAACTGAAGCTTTCTTT.

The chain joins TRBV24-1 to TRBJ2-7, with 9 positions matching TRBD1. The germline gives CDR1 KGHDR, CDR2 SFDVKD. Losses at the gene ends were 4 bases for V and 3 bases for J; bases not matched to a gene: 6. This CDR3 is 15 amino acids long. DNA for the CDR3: TGTGCCACCAGTGACCCGGGACAGGGAGACTACGAGCAGTACTTC. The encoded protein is CATSDPGQGDYEQYF.

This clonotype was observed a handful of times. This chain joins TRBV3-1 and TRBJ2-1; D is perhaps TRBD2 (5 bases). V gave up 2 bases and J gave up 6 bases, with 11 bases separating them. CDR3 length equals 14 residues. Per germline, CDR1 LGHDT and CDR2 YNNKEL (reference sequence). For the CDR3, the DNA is TGTGCCAGCAGCCAACCAGGACTTCTCAATGAGCAGTTCTTC. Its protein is CASSQPGLLNEQFF.

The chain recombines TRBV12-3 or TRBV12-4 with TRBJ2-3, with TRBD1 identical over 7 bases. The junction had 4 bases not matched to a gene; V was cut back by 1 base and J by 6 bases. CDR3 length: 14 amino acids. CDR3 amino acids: CASSLGQGIDTQYF. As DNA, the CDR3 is TGTGCCAGCAGTTTAGGACAGGGAATTGATACGCAGTATTTT.

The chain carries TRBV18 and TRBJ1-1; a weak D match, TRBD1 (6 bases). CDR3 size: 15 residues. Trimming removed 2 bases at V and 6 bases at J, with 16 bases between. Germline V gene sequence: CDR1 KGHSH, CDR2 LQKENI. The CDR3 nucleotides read TGTGCCAGCTCACCAGGAGGGGGGTTAAAGGCTGAAGCTTTCTTT. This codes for CASSPGGGLKAEAFF.

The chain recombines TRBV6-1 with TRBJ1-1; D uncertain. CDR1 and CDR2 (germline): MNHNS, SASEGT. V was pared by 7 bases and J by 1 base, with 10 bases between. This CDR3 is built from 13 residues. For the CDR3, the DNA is TGTGCCAGCAAGGAGACGGGGAACACTGAAGCTTTCTTT. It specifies CASKETGNTEAFF.

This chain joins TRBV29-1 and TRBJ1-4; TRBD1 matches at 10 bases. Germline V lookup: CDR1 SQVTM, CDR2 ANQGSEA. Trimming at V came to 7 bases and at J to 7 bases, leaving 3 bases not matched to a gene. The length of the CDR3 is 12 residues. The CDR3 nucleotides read TGCAGCGGGGGACAGGGGTCTGAAAAACTGTTTTTT. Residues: CSGGQGSEKLFF.

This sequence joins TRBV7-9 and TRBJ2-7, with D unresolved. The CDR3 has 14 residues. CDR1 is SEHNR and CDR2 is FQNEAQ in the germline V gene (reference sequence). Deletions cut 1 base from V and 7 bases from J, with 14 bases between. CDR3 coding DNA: TGTGCCAGCAGCTTAGTTCCAGGCCTAGGGGAGCAGTACTTC. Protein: CASSLVPGLGEQYF.

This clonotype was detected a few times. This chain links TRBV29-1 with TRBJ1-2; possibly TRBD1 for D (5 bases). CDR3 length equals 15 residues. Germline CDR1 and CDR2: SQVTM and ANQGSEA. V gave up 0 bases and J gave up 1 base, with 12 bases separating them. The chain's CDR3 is CSVEDTGADNYGYTF. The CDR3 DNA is TGCAGCGTTGAAGACACCGGGGCCGATAACTATGGCTACACCTTC.

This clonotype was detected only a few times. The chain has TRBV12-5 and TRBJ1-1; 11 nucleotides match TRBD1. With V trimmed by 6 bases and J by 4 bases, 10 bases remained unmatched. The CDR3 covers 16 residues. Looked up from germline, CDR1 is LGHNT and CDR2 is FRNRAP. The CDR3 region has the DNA TGTGCTAGTGGGCCAGGACAGGGGGCGAGTGGCACTGAAGCTTTCTTT. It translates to CASGPGQGASGTEAFF.

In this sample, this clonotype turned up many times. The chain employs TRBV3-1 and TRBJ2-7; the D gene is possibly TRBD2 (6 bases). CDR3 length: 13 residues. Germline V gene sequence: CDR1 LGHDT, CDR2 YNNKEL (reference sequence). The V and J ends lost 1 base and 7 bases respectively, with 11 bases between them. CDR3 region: CASSQGGTLEQYF. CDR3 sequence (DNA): TGTGCCAGCAGCCAAGGCGGGACCCTTGAGCAGTACTTC.

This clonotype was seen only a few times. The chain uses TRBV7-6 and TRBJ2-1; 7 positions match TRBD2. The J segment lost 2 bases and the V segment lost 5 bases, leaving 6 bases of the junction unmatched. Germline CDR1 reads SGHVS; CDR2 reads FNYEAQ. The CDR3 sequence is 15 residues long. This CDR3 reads CASSGGRGPYNEQFF. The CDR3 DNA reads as TGTGCCAGCAGCGGAGGGAGGGGACCCTACAATGAGCAGTTCTTC. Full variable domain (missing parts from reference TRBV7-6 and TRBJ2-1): GAGVSQSPRYKVTKRGQDVALRCDPISGHVSLYWYRQALGQGPEFLTYFNYEAQQDKSGLPNDRFSAERPEGSISTLTIQRTEQRDSAMYRCASSGGRGPYNEQFFGPGTRLTVL.

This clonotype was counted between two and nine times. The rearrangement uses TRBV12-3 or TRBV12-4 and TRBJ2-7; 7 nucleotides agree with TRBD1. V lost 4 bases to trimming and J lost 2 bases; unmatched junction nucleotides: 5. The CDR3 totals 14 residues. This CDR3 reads CASSSSQGAYEQYF. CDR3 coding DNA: TGTGCCAGCAGTTCGTCGCAGGGGGCCTACGAGCAGTACTTC.

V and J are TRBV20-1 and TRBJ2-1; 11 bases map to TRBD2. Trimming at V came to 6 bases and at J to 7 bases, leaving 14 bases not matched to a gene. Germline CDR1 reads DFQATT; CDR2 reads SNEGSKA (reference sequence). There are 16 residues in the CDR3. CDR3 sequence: CSASPLLAGARNEQFF. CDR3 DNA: TGCAGTGCCTCCCCTTTACTAGCGGGAGCTCGGAATGAGCAGTTCTTC.

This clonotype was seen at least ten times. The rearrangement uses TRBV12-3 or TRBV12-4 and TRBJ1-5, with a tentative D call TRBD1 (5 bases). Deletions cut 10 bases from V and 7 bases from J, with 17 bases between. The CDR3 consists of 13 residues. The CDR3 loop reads CATRGGTSQPQHF. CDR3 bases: TGTGCCACAAGGGGTGGAACCAGCCAGCCCCAGCATTTT.

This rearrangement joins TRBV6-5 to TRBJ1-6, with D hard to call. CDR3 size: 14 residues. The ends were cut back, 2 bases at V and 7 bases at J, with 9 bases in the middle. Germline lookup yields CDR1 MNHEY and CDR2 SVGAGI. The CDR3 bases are TGTGCCAGCAGTTACAATGGAGGGAATTCACCCCTCCACTTT. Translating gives CASSYNGGNSPLHF.

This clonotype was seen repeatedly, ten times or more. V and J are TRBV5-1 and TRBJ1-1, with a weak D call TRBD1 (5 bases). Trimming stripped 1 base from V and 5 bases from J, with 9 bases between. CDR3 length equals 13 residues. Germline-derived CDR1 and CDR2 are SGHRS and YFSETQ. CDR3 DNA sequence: TGCGCCAGCAGCTTGTGGACAAGTACTGAAGCTTTCTTT. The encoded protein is CASSLWTSTEAFF.

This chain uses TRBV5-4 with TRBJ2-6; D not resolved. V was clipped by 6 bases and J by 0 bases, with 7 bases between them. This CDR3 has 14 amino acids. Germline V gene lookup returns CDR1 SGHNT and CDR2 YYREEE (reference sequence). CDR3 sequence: CASTLSSGANVLTF. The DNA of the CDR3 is TGTGCCAGCACCCTTTCCTCTGGGGCCAACGTCCTGACTTTC.

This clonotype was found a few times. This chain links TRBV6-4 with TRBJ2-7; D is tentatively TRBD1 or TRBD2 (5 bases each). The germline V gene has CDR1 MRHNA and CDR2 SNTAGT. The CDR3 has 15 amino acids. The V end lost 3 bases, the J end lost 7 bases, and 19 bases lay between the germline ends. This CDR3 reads CASSESPRDRGEQYF. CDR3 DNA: TGTGCCAGCAGTGAATCCCCCCGGGACCGGGGAGAGCAGTACTTC.

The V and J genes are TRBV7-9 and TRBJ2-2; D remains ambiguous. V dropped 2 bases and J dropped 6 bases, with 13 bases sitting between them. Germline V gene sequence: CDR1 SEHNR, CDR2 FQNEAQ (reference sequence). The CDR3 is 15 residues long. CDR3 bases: TGTGCCAGCAGCTTAACGAGCCAAAGGGCCGGGGAGCTGTTTTTT. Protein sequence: CASSLTSQRAGELFF. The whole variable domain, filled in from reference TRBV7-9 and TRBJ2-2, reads DTGVSQNPRHKITKRGQNVTFRCDPISEHNRLYWYRQTLGQGPEFLTYFQNEAQLEKSRLLSDRFSAERPKGSFSTLEIQRTEQGDSAMYLCASSLTSQRAGELFFGEGSRLTVL.

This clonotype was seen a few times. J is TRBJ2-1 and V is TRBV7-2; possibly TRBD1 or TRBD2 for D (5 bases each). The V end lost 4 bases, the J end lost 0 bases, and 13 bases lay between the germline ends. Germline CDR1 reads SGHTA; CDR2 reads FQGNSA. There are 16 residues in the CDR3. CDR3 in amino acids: CASSSRDGHSYNEQFF. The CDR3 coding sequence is TGTGCCAGCAGCTCCCGGGACGGACACTCCTACAATGAGCAGTTCTTC.

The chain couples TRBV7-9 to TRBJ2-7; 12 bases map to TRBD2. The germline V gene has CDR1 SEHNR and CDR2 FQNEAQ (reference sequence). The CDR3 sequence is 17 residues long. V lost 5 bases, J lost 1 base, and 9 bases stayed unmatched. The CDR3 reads CASSTTSGRSRSYEQYF. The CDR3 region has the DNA TGTGCCAGCAGCACCACTAGCGGGAGGTCGAGATCCTACGAGCAGTACTTC.